This is a list of T cell receptor beta chains from one sample in a study of T cell repertoires in cytomegalovirus infection. TCRdb ran MiXCR on the reads and lists one entry per CDR3 protein. The data contain 150,000 to 190,000 distinct CDR3 sequences, about a quarter of them singletons. The sample was PBMCs. These receptors came from a human donor in good health (CMV status not recorded). Some clones in this sample may be carry-over from other donors' samples. Both conserved end residues are part of each CDR3. Not all rows give a size; the values are once, few, many and, for expanded clones, a class.

J | size | V | CDR3
TRBJ1-2 | many | TRBV7-3 | CASSLKPGLVGYTF
TRBJ1-3 | few | TRBV7-2 | CASSLGPVSGNTIYF
TRBJ2-7 | . | TRBV7-2 | CASSPQQGTAYEQYF
TRBJ2-7 | . | TRBV9 | CASSTGGGTFEQYF
TRBJ1-1 | . | TRBV7-2 | CASSLAPGQGTEAFF
TRBJ2-5 | once | TRBV20-1 | CSARGDVNQETQYF
TRBJ1-2 | few | TRBV3-1 | CASSLGGPGQADYGYTF
TRBJ2-2 | . | TRBV11-2 | CASSLSGRARELFF
TRBJ2-7 | . | TRBV28 | CASSPVQEGYEQYF
TRBJ2-3 | few | TRBV11-2 | CASSPVRGGPDTQYF
TRBJ1-1 | many | TRBV6-2/TRBV6-3 | CASSYPPTGVNTEAFF
TRBJ1-2 | . | TRBV5-4 | CASSYTGNYGYTF
TRBJ1-4 | . | TRBV2 | CASRGAGNEKLFF
TRBJ1-1 | few | TRBV23-1 | CASSHPVLVATEAFF
TRBJ2-6 | few | TRBV4-1 | CASSQDGQPVAGANVLTF
TRBJ2-1 | many | TRBV7-6 | CASSFTSGAYNEQFF
TRBJ2-1 | . | TRBV24-1 | CATSDPQGAAYNEQFF
TRBJ2-1 | . | TRBV27 | CASISLGNNEQFF
TRBJ1-3 | few | TRBV12-3/TRBV12-4 | CASRSTGMVRGNTIYF
TRBJ1-4 | . | TRBV12-3/TRBV12-4 | CASSSGGGEKLFF
TRBJ2-1 | few | TRBV15 | CATSGGLALAYNEQFF
TRBJ2-7 | few | TRBV29-1 | CSVESTGIGSYEQYF
TRBJ2-7 | few | TRBV27 | CASAITGSTYYEQYF
TRBJ2-1 | few | TRBV14 | CASSPTLITSGGKSEQFF
TRBJ2-5 | many | TRBV7-6 | CASSYGTGVQETQYF
TRBJ1-1 | . | TRBV7-8 | CASSFAGGNTEAFF
TRBJ2-3 | . | TRBV5-1 | CASSRLGDTQYF
TRBJ1-3 | many | TRBV7-2 | CASSLMGQGPSPTIYF
TRBJ2-3 | few | TRBV29-1 | CSVATVSTDTQYF
TRBJ2-4 | few | TRBV20-1 | CSAREGRTGAKNIQYF
TRBJ2-7 | many | TRBV7-2 | CASSLASGGQYEQYF
TRBJ2-2 | many | TRBV12-3/TRBV12-4 | CASSLTLSTGELFF
TRBJ2-5 | . | TRBV4-1 | CASSQDTEETQYF
TRBJ2-7 | many | TRBV10-3 | CAISEGTGGPYEQYF
TRBJ1-2 | few | TRBV12-3/TRBV12-4 | CASSMAAFYGYTF
TRBJ1-2 | many | TRBV7-2 | CASRLTGTGGYTF
TRBJ1-6 | few | TRBV11-2 | CASSLGTGSSPLHF
TRBJ2-2 | few | TRBV20-1 | CSAKDADKTTGELFF
TRBJ2-7 | . | TRBV28 | CASSSAALILEGEQYF
TRBJ2-7 | many | TRBV7-2 | CASSLRTLSSYEQYF
TRBJ2-1 | few | TRBV7-8 | CASSLFHPNEGYEQFF
TRBJ2-1 | few | TRBV6-2/TRBV6-3 | CASSYSNTGRGNYNEQFF
TRBJ2-3 | . | TRBV20-1 | CSARVYRGTDTQYF
TRBJ1-6 | many | TRBV12-3/TRBV12-4 | CASSFQGGDNSPLHF